The 31 T cell receptor beta chains given below trace back to one sample, sequenced in a study of Ad26.COV2.S vaccination and SARS-CoV-2 variants. Profiling relied on immunoSEQ multiplex PCR, and the TCRdb table lists in-frame clones only, not all of them. Here the sample spans fewer than 800,000 clones, approximately 88% being singletons. The treatment denotes: some 20 received Ad26.COV2.S at low or high dose, single or two shots; 5 received placebo; per-sample allocation not given. The study sampled participants on day 63 after the first vaccine or placebo injection. The source was peripheral blood, collected in a trial of Ad26.COV2.S vaccine versus placebo. Receptors were obtained from a person between 18 and 65 years old who received the Ad26.COV2.S COVID-19 vaccine or a placebo.

This rearrangement joins TRBV5-6 to TRBJ1-5; unclear D gene. Germline V lookup: CDR1 SGHDT, CDR2 YYEEEE. V was trimmed by 2 bases and J by 0 bases, leaving 15 bases between them. The CDR3 extends over 17 amino acids. The CDR3 DNA follows: TGTGCCAGCAGCTTCCAAGGAGGCGGTTATAGCAATCAGCCCCAGCATTTT. Its translation is CASSFQGGGYSNQPQHF.

J is TRBJ1-6 and V is TRBV4-3, with 10 positions matching TRBD1. CDR3 length: 15 residues. Germline V gene data show CDR1 as LGHNA and CDR2 as YSLEER. V gave up 2 bases and J gave up 10 bases; unmatched junction bases: 5. The CDR3 is CASSQRTGGGSPLHF. The CDR3 DNA follows: TGCGCCAGCAGCCAACGGACAGGGGGAGGGTCACCCCTCCACTTT.

The rearrangement links TRBV6-5 to TRBJ2-7, with TRBD2 matching over 11 bases. V lost 7 bases and J lost 6; bases outside the gene matches: 5. CDR3 size: 13 residues. Germline CDR1 reads MNHEY; CDR2 reads SVGAGI. The CDR3 is CASTSGGPLEQYF. The CDR3 region has the DNA TGTGCCAGCACTAGCGGGGGGCCCCTCGAGCAGTACTTC.

This chain joins TRBV19 and TRBJ2-5; D remains unclear. V gave up 6 bases and J gave up 2 bases, with 13 bases separating them. Germline CDR1 and CDR2: LNHDA and SQIVND (reference sequence). The CDR3 has 14 amino acids. The CDR3 loop reads CASRNSLWQETQYF. CDR3 DNA sequence: TGTGCCAGTAGAAACAGCCTCTGGCAAGAGACCCAGTACTTC. The full variable domain, rest sourced from reference TRBV19 and TRBJ2-5, is DGGITQSPKYLFRKEGQNVTLSCEQNLNHDAMYWYRQDPGQGLRLIYYSQIVNDFQKGDIAEGYSVSREKKESFPLTVTSAQKNPTAFYLCASRNSLWQETQYFGPGTRLLVL.

The rearrangement joins TRBV15 to TRBJ1-1; D is undetermined. V was cut by 0 bases and J by 1 base, with 3 bases left in between. This CDR3 has 13 amino acids. Germline lookup yields CDR1 LNHNV and CDR2 YYDKDF (reference sequence). CDR3 coding DNA: TGTGCCACCAGCAGAGAACCGAACACTGAAGCTTTCTTT. Translated: CATSREPNTEAFF.

The chain recombines TRBV6-1 with TRBJ2-3; tentatively, D is TRBD1 (6 bases). Between the trimmed V and J ends, which lost 2 bases and 2 bases, there was a span of 14 bases. The germline CDR1 and CDR2 sequences are MNHNS and SASEGT. The CDR3 sequence is 16 residues long. CDR3 nucleotides: TGTGCCAGCAGTGAACTCCCGGGACATACCACAGATACGCAGTATTTT. This gives the protein CASSELPGHTTDTQYF.

V is TRBV30 and J is TRBJ2-3; no clear D. The CDR3 extends over 12 amino acids. Trimming cost V 1 base and J 4 bases, with 6 bases left between them. Germline CDR1 GTSNPN, CDR2 SVGIG (reference sequence). CDR3 loop: CAWSAAPDTQYF. CDR3 nucleotides: TGTGCCTGGAGTGCAGCCCCAGATACGCAGTATTTT.

The gene calls are TRBV4-3 and TRBJ2-7; D might be TRBD1 (6 bases). Trimming shortened V by 4 bases and J by 4 bases, and 17 bases separated the two germline ends. The CDR3 covers 15 residues. From germline, CDR1 is LGHNA and CDR2 YSLEER. The CDR3 DNA reads TGCGCCAGCAGCCGGCAACAGGGAGACAATTACGAGCAGTACTTC. Its translation: CASSRQQGDNYEQYF.

V gene TRBV9 combines with J gene TRBJ2-2; D is ambiguous. The length of the CDR3 is 15 residues. The germline V and J ends were trimmed by 3 bases and 3 bases, with 12 bases remaining between them. The germline gives CDR1 SGDLS, CDR2 YYNGEE. CDR3 region: CASSGLRGYTGELFF. Written as DNA, the CDR3 is TGTGCCAGCAGCGGCTTAAGAGGATACACCGGGGAGCTGTTTTTT. Supplemented by reference TRBV9 and TRBJ2-2, the full variable domain reads DSGVTQTPKHLITATGQRVTLRCSPRSGDLSVYWYQQSLDQGLQFLIQYYNGEERAKGNILERFSAQQFPDLHSELNLSSLELGDSALYFCASSGLRGYTGELFFGEGSRLTVL.

The chain is built from TRBV19 and TRBJ1-5, with TRBD1 identical over 7 bases. Germline-derived CDR1 and CDR2 are LNHDA and SQIVND (reference sequence). CDR3 size: 15 residues. Germline trimming cut 4 bases from V and 6 bases from J; bases unmatched to any gene: 9. This CDR3 is CASSNRQGRSQPQHF. The CDR3 nucleotides are TGTGCCAGTAGTAACCGACAGGGAAGGAGTCAGCCCCAGCATTTT.

The rearrangement uses TRBV5-4 and TRBJ2-5; 8 nucleotides match TRBD1. V was pared by 0 bases and J by 5 bases, with 9 bases of the junction left unmatched. The CDR3 has 16 residues. Per the germline V gene, CDR1 is SGHNT and CDR2 is YYREEE (reference sequence). CDR3 coding DNA: TGTGCCAGCAGCTTGGGTCGGCAGGGGGCTTGGGAGACCCAGTACTTC. Its translation is CASSLGRQGAWETQYF.

The V call is TRBV12-3 or TRBV12-4, the J call TRBJ2-7; possibly TRBD1 for D (6 bases). CDR3 length: 13 amino acids. V was shortened by 3 bases and J by 4 bases, with 10 bases between the two germline ends. Here the CDR3 reads CASSFTGQYEQYF. CDR3 DNA: TGTGCCAGCAGTTTTACAGGGCAATACGAGCAGTACTTC.

CDR3: CASSLSDRGNEQFF. Here the CDR3 DNA reads TGTGCCAGCTCACTCTCGGACAGGGGAAATGAGCAGTTCTTC. The V and J genes are TRBV18 and TRBJ2-1; TRBD1 matches 9 bases. The CDR3 runs 14 residues. Trimming removed 4 bases from V and 7 bases from J; junction bases left unmatched: 5. Germline assignment: CDR1 KGHSH and CDR2 LQKENI.

V usage is TRBV19 and J usage is TRBJ2-5; unclear D gene. This CDR3 has 14 amino acids. The germline gives CDR1 LNHDA, CDR2 SQIVND (reference sequence). Trimming stripped 1 base from V and 1 base from J, with 7 bases between. Here the CDR3 reads CASSIGGGQETQYF. For the CDR3, the DNA is TGTGCCAGTAGTATAGGAGGCGGCCAAGAGACCCAGTACTTC.

The genes are TRBV5-4 and TRBJ1-2; 7 bases line up with TRBD1. Unmatched junction bases numbered 15, after V lost 4 bases and J lost 6 bases. Germline CDR1 is SGHNT and CDR2 is YYREEE (reference sequence). The CDR3 spans 16 residues. In DNA, the CDR3 is TGTGCCAGCAGCCGTCAGGGGGACATACAGAGGCATGGCTACACCTTC. Translated, it gives CASSRQGDIQRHGYTF.

This chain links TRBV5-1 with TRBJ2-1; maybe TRBD1 (6 bases). V was clipped by 0 bases and J by 5 bases, with 9 bases between them. Germline V gene sequence: CDR1 SGHRS, CDR2 YFSETQ. The CDR3 length is 14 residues. This chain's CDR3 is CASSLDGTNNEQFF. The CDR3 DNA follows: TGCGCCAGCAGCTTGGACGGGACAAACAATGAGCAGTTCTTC.

The CDR3 nucleotides are TGTGCCAGCAGCTTAGTCGCTAGCGGTCCCGGGAATGAGCAGTTCTTC. This translates into CASSLVASGPGNEQFF. The chain couples TRBV11-3 to TRBJ2-1; 7 bases map to TRBD2. Germline V gives CDR1 SGHNT, CDR2 YENEEA. J lost 7 bases, V lost 1 base, and 10 bases had no gene match. The CDR3 totals 16 residues.

The CDR3 loop reads CASSLGSIHMFGKLFF. In DNA, the CDR3 is TGTGCCAGCAGCTTAGGCTCAATCCATATGTTTGGAAAACTGTTTTTT. This chain uses TRBV7-6 with TRBJ1-4; no clear D. V shed 1 base and J shed 10 bases, with 19 bases lying between them. The CDR3 is 16 residues long. Germline assignment: CDR1 SGHVS and CDR2 FNYEAQ.

This chain joins TRBV9 and TRBJ2-7, with 7 positions matching TRBD1. The CDR3 has 15 amino acids. The V and J ends lost 2 bases and 0 bases, in that order; junction bases with no gene match: 5. Germline V gene lookup returns CDR1 SGDLS and CDR2 YYNGEE. CDR3 amino acids: CASSVRDSLSYEQYF. CDR3 nucleotides: TGTGCCAGCAGCGTCCGGGACAGCCTCTCCTACGAGCAGTACTTC.

The V call is TRBV6-1, the J call TRBJ1-6; 7 positions match TRBD1. CDR1 and CDR2 (germline): MNHNS, SASEGT. The CDR3 loop spans 16 amino acids. The trim removed 2 bases at V and 7 bases at J, leaving 8 bases unmatched. The CDR3 region has the DNA TGTGCCAGCAGTGAATGGGCAGGGGGTTCCAATTCACCCCTCCACTTT. Protein sequence: CASSEWAGGSNSPLHF.

V usage is TRBV18 and J usage is TRBJ2-7, with 10 bases aligning to TRBD1. Germline V gene data show CDR1 as KGHSH and CDR2 as LQKENI. The V and J ends lost 3 bases and 7 bases, in that order; junction bases with no gene match: 6. CDR3 size: 14 residues. In DNA, the CDR3 is TGTGCCAGCTCACCGGGACAGGGGAGGTGGGAGCAGTACTTC. Translating it yields CASSPGQGRWEQYF.

The genes are TRBV13 and TRBJ2-1, with TRBD2 matching 12 bases. Trimming removed 7 bases from V and 3 bases from J; junction bases left unmatched: 7. The CDR3 is made up of 16 amino acids. Germline loops: CDR1 PRHDT, CDR2 FYEKMQ (reference sequence). CDR3 in amino acids: CASTRLAGDHYNEQFF. The CDR3, as DNA: TGTGCCAGCACCCGACTAGCGGGAGACCACTACAATGAGCAGTTCTTC.

This clone was recorded once. In the same sample, other DNA sequences code for this CDR3. The gene calls are TRBV18 and TRBJ2-3; D unresolved. The V end lost 0 bases, the J end lost 2 bases, and 9 bases lay between the germline ends. Germline V gene lookup returns CDR1 KGHSH and CDR2 LQKENI. This CDR3 comprises 15 residues. DNA of the CDR3: TGTGCCAGCTCACCACCGGGCCCGTCCACAGATACGCAGTATTTT. It is translated as CASSPPGPSTDTQYF.

The chain joins TRBV20-1 to TRBJ1-2; D is ambiguous. CDR3 length: 11 residues. Germline V lookup: CDR1 DFQATT, CDR2 SNEGSKA (reference sequence). Trimming removed 7 bases from V and 5 bases from J, with 11 bases in between. CDR3 amino acids: CSGTRPYGYTF. The DNA of the CDR3 is TGCAGTGGTACGCGTCCTTATGGCTACACCTTC.

This sequence joins TRBV5-1 and TRBJ2-7, with 9 bases aligning to TRBD1. This CDR3 region has 15 residues. The trim removed 4 bases at V and 2 bases at J, leaving 7 bases unmatched. Germline V lookup: CDR1 SGHRS, CDR2 YFSETQ. The CDR3 DNA follows: TGCGCCAGCAGCGCCTCGACAGGGGGGACCTACGAGCAGTACTTC. It yields the protein CASSASTGGTYEQYF.

V usage is TRBV5-4 and J usage is TRBJ2-5, with 7 bases matching TRBD2. The CDR3 runs to 14 residues. Germline loops: CDR1 SGHNT, CDR2 YYREEE (reference sequence). J gave up 5 bases and V 4 bases, and 8 bases lay outside the gene matches. Here the CDR3 reads CASSLQVGGETQYF. CDR3 coding DNA: TGTGCCAGCAGCCTTCAGGTCGGGGGGGAGACCCAGTACTTC.

V gene TRBV29-1 combines with J gene TRBJ2-7, with 12 bases identical to TRBD2. There are 13 residues in the CDR3. Looked up from germline, CDR1 is SQVTM and CDR2 is ANQGSEA. J gave up 4 bases and V 7 bases, and 5 bases lay outside the gene matches. The CDR3 DNA reads as TGCAGCGACCGACTAGCGGGAGAATACGAGCAGTACTTC. It translates to CSDRLAGEYEQYF.

The chain employs TRBV3-1 (or the pseudogene TRBV3-2) and TRBJ1-2; D not resolved. The CDR3 is made up of 15 amino acids. V lost 0 bases, J lost 7 bases, and 15 bases lay in between. Germline CDR1 is LGHDT and CDR2 is YNNKEL (reference sequence). In DNA, the CDR3 is TGTGCCAGCAGCCAAGAGTATGTGGCTGGTAGTGGCTACACCTTC. Encoded protein: CASSQEYVAGSGYTF.

The chain employs TRBV10-3 and TRBJ2-7, with D tentatively TRBD2 (5 bases). Germline loops: CDR1 ENHRY, CDR2 SYGVKD. This CDR3 is 15 amino acids long. Between the trimmed V and J ends, which lost 0 bases and 0 bases, there was a span of 9 bases. The DNA of the CDR3 is TGTGCCATCAGTGAGTCTTCGGACTCCTCCTACGAGCAGTACTTC. Residues: CAISESSDSSYEQYF.

In regard to this clone: In the same sample, other DNA sequences code for this CDR3. The chain carries TRBV30 and TRBJ1-5, with 8 positions matching TRBD1. Per germline, CDR1 GTSNPN and CDR2 SVGIG (reference sequence). Trimming cost V 0 bases and J 7 bases; bases outside gene matches: 5. There are 14 residues in the CDR3. The CDR3 loop reads CAWSVRTGRQPQHF. The CDR3 bases are TGTGCCTGGAGTGTAAGGACAGGGAGACAGCCCCAGCATTTT.

This clone was counted a single time. This chain uses TRBV9 with TRBJ2-1; perhaps TRBD1 as D (5 bases). Trimming removed 2 bases at V and 8 bases at J, with 14 bases between. Germline V gives CDR1 SGDLS, CDR2 YYNGEE. The CDR3 has 14 residues. The CDR3 nucleotides read TGTGCCAGCAGCGTGCTGACAGCGTTTGATGAGCAGTTCTTC. The encoded protein is CASSVLTAFDEQFF.